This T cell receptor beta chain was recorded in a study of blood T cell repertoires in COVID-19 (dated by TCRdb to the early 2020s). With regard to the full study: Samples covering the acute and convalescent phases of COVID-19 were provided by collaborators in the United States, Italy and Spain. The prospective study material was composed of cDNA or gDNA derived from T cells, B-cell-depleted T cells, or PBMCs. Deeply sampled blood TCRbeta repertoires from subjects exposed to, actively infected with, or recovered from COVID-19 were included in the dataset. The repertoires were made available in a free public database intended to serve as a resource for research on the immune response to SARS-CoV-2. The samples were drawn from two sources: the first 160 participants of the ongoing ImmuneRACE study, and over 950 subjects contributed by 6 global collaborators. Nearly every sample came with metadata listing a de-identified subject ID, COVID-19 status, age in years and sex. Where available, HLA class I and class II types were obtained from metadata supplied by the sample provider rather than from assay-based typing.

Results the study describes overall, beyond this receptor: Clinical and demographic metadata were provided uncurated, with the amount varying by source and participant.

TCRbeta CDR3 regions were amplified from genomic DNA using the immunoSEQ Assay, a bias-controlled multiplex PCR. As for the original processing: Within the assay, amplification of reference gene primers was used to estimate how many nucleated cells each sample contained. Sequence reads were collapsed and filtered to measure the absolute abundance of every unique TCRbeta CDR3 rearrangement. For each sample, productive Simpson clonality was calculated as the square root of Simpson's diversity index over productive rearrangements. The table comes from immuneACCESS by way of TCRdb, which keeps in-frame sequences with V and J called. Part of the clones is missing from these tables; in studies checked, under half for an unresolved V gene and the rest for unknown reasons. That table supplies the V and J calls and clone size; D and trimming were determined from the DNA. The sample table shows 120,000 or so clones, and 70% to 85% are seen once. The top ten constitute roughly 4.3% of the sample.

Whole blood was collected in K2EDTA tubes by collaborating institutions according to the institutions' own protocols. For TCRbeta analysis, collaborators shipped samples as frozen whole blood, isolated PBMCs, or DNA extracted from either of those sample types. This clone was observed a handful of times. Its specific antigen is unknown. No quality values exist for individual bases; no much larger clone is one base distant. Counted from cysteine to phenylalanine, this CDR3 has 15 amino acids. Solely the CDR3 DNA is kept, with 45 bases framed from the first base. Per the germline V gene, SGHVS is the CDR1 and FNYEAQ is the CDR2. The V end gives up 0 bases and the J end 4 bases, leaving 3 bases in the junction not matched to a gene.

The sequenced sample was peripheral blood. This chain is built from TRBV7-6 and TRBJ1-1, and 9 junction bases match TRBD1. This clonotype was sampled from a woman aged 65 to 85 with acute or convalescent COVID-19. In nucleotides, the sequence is TGTGCCAGCAGCTTAGCGCACAGGGGGCTCACTGAAGCTTTCTTT. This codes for CASSLAHRGLTEAFF.